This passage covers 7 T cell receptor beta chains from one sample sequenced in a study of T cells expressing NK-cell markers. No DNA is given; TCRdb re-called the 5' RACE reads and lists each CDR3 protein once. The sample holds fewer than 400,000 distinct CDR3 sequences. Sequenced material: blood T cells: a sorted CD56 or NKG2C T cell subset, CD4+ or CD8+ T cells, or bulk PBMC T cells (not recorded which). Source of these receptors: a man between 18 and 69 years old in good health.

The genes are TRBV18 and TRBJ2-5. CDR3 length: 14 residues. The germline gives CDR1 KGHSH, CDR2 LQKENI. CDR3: CASSSQITKETQYF.

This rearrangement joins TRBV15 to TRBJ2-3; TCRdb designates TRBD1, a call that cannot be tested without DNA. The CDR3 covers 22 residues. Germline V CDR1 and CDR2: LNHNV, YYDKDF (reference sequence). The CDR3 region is CATSRDKGKQGSIFSLADTQYF.

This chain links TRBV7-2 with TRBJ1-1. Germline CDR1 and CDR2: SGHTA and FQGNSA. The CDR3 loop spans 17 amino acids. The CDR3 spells CASSLALQLPMNTEAFF.

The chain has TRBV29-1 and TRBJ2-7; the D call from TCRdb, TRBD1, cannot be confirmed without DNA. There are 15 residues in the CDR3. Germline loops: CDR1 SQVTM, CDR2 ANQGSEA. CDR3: CSVESGTGVTYEQYF.

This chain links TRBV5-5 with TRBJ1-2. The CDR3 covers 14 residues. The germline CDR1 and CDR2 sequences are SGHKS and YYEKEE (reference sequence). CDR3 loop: CASSAMGTNYGYTF.

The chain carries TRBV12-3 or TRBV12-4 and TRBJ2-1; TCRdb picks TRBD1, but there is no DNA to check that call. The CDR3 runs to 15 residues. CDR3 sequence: CASSKQGQWVNEQFF.

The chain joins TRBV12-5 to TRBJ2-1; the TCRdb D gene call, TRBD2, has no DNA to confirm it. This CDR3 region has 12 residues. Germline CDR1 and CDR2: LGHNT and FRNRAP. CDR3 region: CASALPYNEQFF.